The TCR beta chain under discussion was sequenced for a study of blood T cell repertoires in COVID-19. On the study more broadly: Acute-phase and convalescent COVID-19 samples originated in the United States, Italy and Spain.

The study recruited people aged about 18 to 95 years across approximately 24 US areas. In Cohort 3, a recovered donor had either two negative PCRs, clearance, or symptom resolution. Using immunoSEQ multiplex PCR, the repertoire was profiled, and TCRdb retains in-frame clones only, with some absent. This sample has about 310,000 clones, with around 91% found just once. This CDR3 has 13 amino acids. V was shortened by 6 bases and J by 6 bases, with 13 bases between the two germline ends. Per the germline V gene, CDR1 is PRHDT and CDR2 is FYEKMQ (reference sequence). This TCR was sampled from a woman in her thirties or forties who had recovered from COVID-19. The sequenced sample was PBMCs or T cells enriched from blood (not recorded which). The rearrangement joins TRBV13 to TRBJ2-3; D perhaps matches TRBD2 (6 bases). The CDR3 loop is CASSGRGLDTQYF. The CDR3 bases are TGTGCCAGCAGTGGCCGGGGGTTGGATACGCAGTATTTT.